This T cell receptor (beta chain) appears in the sequencing data of a study of Graves' ophthalmopathy and Graves' hyperthyroidism. This clonotype was seen repeatedly, ten times or more. TCR beta CDR3 regions were amplified from RNA transcripts. First-round RT-PCR employed HTBI primers, with a second-round multiplex PCR after it. MiXCR, applied by TCRdb to the multiplex PCR reads, yields one record per CDR3 protein. Of hundreds of thousands of distinct CDR3 sequences listed, about a fifth are singletons. The junction had 9 bases not matched to a gene; V was cut back by 5 bases and J by 7 bases. This CDR3 has 14 residues. Germline CDR1 and CDR2: MGHRA and YSYEKL.

Sample: peripheral blood. The chain has TRBV4-1 and TRBJ1-2, with 8 positions matching TRBD1. The TCR comes from a woman between 50 and 59 years old with Graves' ophthalmopathy. The DNA for the CDR3 is TGCGCCAGCAGCAAGCAGGGGGCCCAGGGTGGCTACACCTTC. Translation: CASSKQGAQGGYTF.